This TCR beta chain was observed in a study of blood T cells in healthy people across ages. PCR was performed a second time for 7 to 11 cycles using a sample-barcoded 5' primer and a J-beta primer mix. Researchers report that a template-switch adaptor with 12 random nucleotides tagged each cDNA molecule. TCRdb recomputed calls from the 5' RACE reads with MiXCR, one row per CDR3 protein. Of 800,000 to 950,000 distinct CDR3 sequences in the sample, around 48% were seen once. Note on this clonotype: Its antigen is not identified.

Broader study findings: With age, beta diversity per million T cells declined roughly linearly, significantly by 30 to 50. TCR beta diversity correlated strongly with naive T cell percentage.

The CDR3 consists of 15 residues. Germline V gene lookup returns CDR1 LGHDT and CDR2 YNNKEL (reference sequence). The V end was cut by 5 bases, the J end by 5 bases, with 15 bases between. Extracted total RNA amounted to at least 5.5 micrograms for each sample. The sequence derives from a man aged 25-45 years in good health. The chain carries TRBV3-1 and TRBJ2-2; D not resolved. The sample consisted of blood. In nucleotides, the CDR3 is TGTGCCAGCAGCAGCCGTCACGCTAGAACCGGGGAGCTGTTTTTT. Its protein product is CASSSRHARTGELFF.